This passage covers 20 T cell receptor beta chains from one sample sequenced in a study of control samples from healthy donors and cancer patients (dated by TCRdb to 2020 to 2021). The library was made by the immunoSEQ multiplex PCR assay. Sourced from immuneACCESS, this table was stored by TCRdb with only in-frame sequences that have V and J called. A share of the clones is absent; for the studies checked, an unresolved V gene accounts for under half, and the remainder has no known explanation. The sample has some 150,000 clones on record, roughly 94% of them singletons. 13% to 15% of the sample comes from the top ten. Material: PBMCs. These receptors were taken from a man between 60 and 75 years old with colorectal cancer.

V is TRBV3-1 (or the pseudogene TRBV3-2) and J is TRBJ1-3; D uncertain. CDR1 and CDR2 (germline): LGHDT, YNNKEL (reference sequence). Trimming took off 1 base at V and 2 bases at J, with 9 bases between the two ends. This CDR3 region has 15 residues. CDR3 sequence reads: CASSQALLAGNTIYF. In DNA form, the CDR3 reads TGTGCCAGCAGCCAAGCCCTCCTGGCTGGAAACACCATATATTTT.

The chain recombines TRBV6-1 with TRBJ2-7, with 8 positions matching TRBD1. V shed 6 bases and J 0 bases; nucleotides not matched to a gene: 4. There are 14 residues in the CDR3. Germline CDR1 MNHNS, CDR2 SASEGT. The CDR3 spells CASRTGTGSYEQYF. CDR3 nucleotides: TGTGCCAGCAGAACCGGGACAGGCTCCTACGAGCAGTACTTC.

The chain employs TRBV4-1 and TRBJ2-3; D not certain. This CDR3 spans 14 amino acids. Germline values: CDR1 MGHRA, CDR2 YSYEKL. V lost 0 bases and J 5 bases, leaving 9 bases between the germline ends. CDR3 bases: TGCGCCAGCAGCCAAGATGTAGTAGGAGATACGCAGTATTTT. Translation gives CASSQDVVGDTQYF.

The chain uses TRBV29-1 and TRBJ2-1; no definite D call. V was cut by 1 base and J by 2 bases, with 9 bases left in between. Looked up from germline, CDR1 is SQVTM and CDR2 is ANQGSEA. The CDR3 sequence is 14 residues long. CDR3 nucleotide sequence: TGCAGCGTTGAAGGACTGGGGACCTACAATGAGCAGTTCTTC. It encodes CSVEGLGTYNEQFF.

This chain joins TRBV7-2 and TRBJ1-4; D is perhaps TRBD1 (6 bases). V was pared by 1 base and J by 8 bases, with 14 bases between. Germline V gene lookup returns CDR1 SGHTA and CDR2 FQGNSA. This CDR3 is built from 15 residues. This chain's CDR3 is CASSLEGGRGEKLFF. The CDR3 coding sequence is TGTGCCAGCAGCTTAGAAGGGGGGAGGGGCGAAAAACTGTTTTTT.

The chain uses TRBV18 and TRBJ2-1; the D is unclear. This CDR3 comprises 11 residues. V lost 1 base, J lost 10 bases, and 5 bases lay in between. Germline V lookup: CDR1 KGHSH, CDR2 LQKENI. CDR3 sequence: CASSPRAEQFF. The CDR3 nucleotides are TGTGCCAGCTCACCACGGGCAGAGCAGTTCTTC. The full variable domain, completed using reference TRBV18 and TRBJ2-1, is NAGVMQNPRHLVRRRGQEARLRCSPMKGHSHVYWYRQLPEEGLKFMVYLQKENIIDESGMPKERFSAEFPKEGPSILRIQQVVRGDSAAYFCASSPRAEQFFGPGTRLTVL.

V and J are TRBV7-2 and TRBJ1-2; tentatively, D is TRBD1 (5 bases). Germline assignment: CDR1 SGHTA and CDR2 FQGNSA. V was clipped by 3 bases and J by 0 bases, with 14 bases between them. This CDR3 has 16 amino acids. CDR3 in DNA: TGTGCCAGCAGCTTCCGACAGACAAATGCTAACTATGGCTACACCTTC. Protein sequence: CASSFRQTNANYGYTF.

The V gene is TRBV4-3, the J gene TRBJ1-6, with TRBD1 as a possible D gene (5 bases). Trimming took 2 bases from V and 6 from J, leaving 17 bases between them. The CDR3 contains 17 residues. Germline loops: CDR1 LGHNA, CDR2 YSLEER. CDR3 DNA sequence: TGCGCCAGCAGCCAATTGGTCACGGGACCGTTTAATTCACCCCTCCACTTT. Translating it yields CASSQLVTGPFNSPLHF.

This clone came up a few times. The J gene is TRBJ1-5, the V gene TRBV5-1; D is undetermined. Trimming stripped 0 bases from V and 2 bases from J, with 9 bases between. This CDR3 is 15 amino acids long. Germline V CDR1 and CDR2: SGHRS, YFSETQ. This CDR3 is CASSLDPWGNQPQHF. The CDR3 DNA reads as TGCGCCAGCAGCTTGGACCCGTGGGGCAATCAGCCCCAGCATTTT.

The table lists this clone with a few counts. This chain joins TRBV6-1 and TRBJ1-5, with D possibly being TRBD1 (5 bases). CDR1 and CDR2 (germline): MNHNS, SASEGT. CDR3 length: 14 amino acids. Trimming pared 2 bases from V and 5 bases from J, leaving 10 bases between. CDR3 nucleotide sequence: TGTGCCAGCAGTGAATCAGGGCCCCATCAGCCCCAGCATTTT. It codes for CASSESGPHQPQHF.

In the case of this clone: This sample also contains other DNA sequences that code for the same CDR3. The V call is TRBV5-1, the J call TRBJ1-4; D is unresolved. V dropped 0 bases and J dropped 0 bases, with 3 bases sitting between them. This CDR3 has 14 amino acids. The germline gives CDR1 SGHRS, CDR2 YFSETQ. The CDR3 region is CASSLGSTNEKLFF. The CDR3 coding sequence is TGCGCCAGCAGCTTGGGATCAACTAATGAAAAACTGTTTTTT.

The rearrangement joins TRBV19 to TRBJ1-2, with D possibly matching TRBD1 (5 bases). This CDR3 spans 12 amino acids. Germline loops: CDR1 LNHDA, CDR2 SQIVND (reference sequence). Trimming removed 3 bases from V and 3 bases from J, with 5 bases in between. The CDR3 here is CASSIRDYGYTF. In DNA, the CDR3 is TGTGCCAGTAGTATCAGGGACTATGGCTACACCTTC.

The chain recombines TRBV5-1 with TRBJ2-6; a possible D gene is TRBD1 (6 bases). Germline-derived CDR1 and CDR2 are SGHRS and YFSETQ. V dropped 0 bases and J dropped 0 bases, with 16 bases sitting between them. The CDR3 sequence is 19 residues long. DNA for the CDR3: TGCGCCAGCAGCTTGGCCCCGACAGGAGAAGTCTCTGGGGCCAACGTCCTGACTTTC. Amino acid sequence: CASSLAPTGEVSGANVLTF.

This rearrangement joins TRBV6-4 to TRBJ1-5; D is unclear. The CDR3 totals 11 residues. Germline CDR1 MRHNA, CDR2 SNTAGT. Trimming took 10 bases from V and 9 from J, leaving 13 bases between them. The CDR3, as DNA: TGTGCCACCCCCCCCGCGCCGCCCCAGCATTTT. It codes for CATPPAPPQHF.

This chain uses TRBV27 with TRBJ1-2; D gene unclear. The CDR3 totals 13 residues. The V gene lost 3 bases and the J gene lost 7 bases, with 12 bases spanning the gap. CDR1 is MNHEY and CDR2 is SMNVEV in the germline V gene (reference sequence). The CDR3 protein is CASSFPWGSGYTF. The CDR3 DNA is TGTGCCAGCAGTTTCCCCTGGGGATCTGGCTACACCTTC.

This chain uses TRBV6-6 with TRBJ2-3; 8 bases align to TRBD2. Germline-derived CDR1 and CDR2 are MNHNY and SVGAGI (reference sequence). The V segment lost 2 bases and the J segment 4 bases; nucleotides outside the gene matches: 8. CDR3 length: 16 amino acids. CDR3 DNA sequence: TGTGCCAGCAGTTACCGAGCGGGGGTCGGGGCAGATACGCAGTATTTT. This codes for CASSYRAGVGADTQYF.

This clone was recorded only once. V and J are TRBV19 and TRBJ2-3, with D maybe TRBD1 (7 bases). Per germline, CDR1 LNHDA and CDR2 SQIVND (reference sequence). CDR3 length equals 14 residues. V was cut by 3 bases and J by 5 bases, with 12 bases left in between. Here the CDR3 reads CASSIAGGRDTQYF. Written as DNA, the CDR3 is TGTGCCAGTAGTATTGCAGGGGGGCGAGATACGCAGTATTTT.

V and J are TRBV30 and TRBJ2-7; either TRBD1 or TRBD2 may fit D (5 bases each). Trimming took 5 bases from V and 2 from J, leaving 13 bases between them. The CDR3 consists of 13 residues. Germline CDR1 reads GTSNPN; CDR2 reads SVGIG (reference sequence). Here the CDR3 reads CAWAPQGPYEQYF. The CDR3 DNA is TGTGCCTGGGCGCCCCAGGGACCCTACGAGCAGTACTTC.

This rearrangement joins TRBV27 to TRBJ1-4, with a tentative D call TRBD1 (5 bases). This CDR3 region has 13 residues. Trimming shortened V by 4 bases and J by 7 bases, and 10 bases separated the two germline ends. Germline values: CDR1 MNHEY, CDR2 SMNVEV (reference sequence). This chain's CDR3 is CASSSGTVEKLFF. CDR3 DNA: TGTGCCAGCAGTTCCGGGACGGTTGAAAAACTGTTTTTT.

The CDR3 is CASSPQEFSQPQHF. CDR3 coding DNA: TGTGCCAGCTCACCCCAGGAGTTCAGCCAGCCCCAGCATTTT. This chain joins TRBV18 and TRBJ1-5; no clear D gene. The V end was cut by 3 bases, the J end by 7 bases, with 13 bases between. The germline V gene has CDR1 KGHSH and CDR2 LQKENI. There are 14 residues in the CDR3.